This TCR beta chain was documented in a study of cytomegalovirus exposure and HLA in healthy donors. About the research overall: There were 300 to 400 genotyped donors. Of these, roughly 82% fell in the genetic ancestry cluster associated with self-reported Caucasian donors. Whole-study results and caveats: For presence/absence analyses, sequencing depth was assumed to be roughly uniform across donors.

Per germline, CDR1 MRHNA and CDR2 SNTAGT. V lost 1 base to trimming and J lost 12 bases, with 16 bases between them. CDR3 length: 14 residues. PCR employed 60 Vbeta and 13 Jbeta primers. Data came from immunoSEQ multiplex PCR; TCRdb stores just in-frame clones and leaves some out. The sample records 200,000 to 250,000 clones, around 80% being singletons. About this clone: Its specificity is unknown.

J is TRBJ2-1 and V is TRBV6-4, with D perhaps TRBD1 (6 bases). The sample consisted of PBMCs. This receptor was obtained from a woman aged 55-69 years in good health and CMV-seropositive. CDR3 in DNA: TGTGCCAGCAGTGACTTATTATATCAGGGGCGGCAGTTCTTC. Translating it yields CASSDLLYQGRQFF.